This record looks at one TCR beta chain sequence and its context. Its antigen remains unknown. The data were obtained in a study of chemoradiotherapy in HPV16-positive cancers. The data were produced by immunoSEQ multiplex PCR, yet TCRdb's version contains in-frame clones alone and is incomplete. The repertoire includes nearly 4,500 clones, just under 75% of them detected once, and less than 10% sits in the top ten. The CDR3 contains 13 residues. The germline CDR1 and CDR2 sequences are LNHDA and SQIVND (reference sequence). V lost 2 bases and J 5 bases, leaving 6 bases between the germline ends. Broader study findings: During treatment, candidate HPV-specific clones and E7-related motifs expanded in tumor.

Repeated repertoire sampling spanned the course of chemoradiotherapy. The rearrangement joins TRBV19 to TRBJ2-2, with D hard to call. Source: tumor tissue, taken from a patient who underwent chemoradiotherapy. The sequence came from a human donor with HPV-associated anogenital cancer. The CDR3 is CASSIRMTGELFF. CDR3 coding DNA: TGTGCCAGTAGTATACGCATGACCGGGGAGCTGTTTTTT.